Below, 32 T cell receptor beta chains from the same sample are listed, as sequenced in a study of cytomegalovirus exposure and HLA in healthy donors. The primer mix had 60 Vbeta and 13 Jbeta primers. Only in-frame clones appear in the TCRdb table, and some are missing; sequencing was by immunoSEQ multiplex PCR. Found here are about 140,000 clones; the top ten clones hold approximately 2.4%. Sequencing used PBMCs. The receptor set was obtained from a middle-aged man in good health and CMV-seronegative.

The chain is built from TRBV4-1 and TRBJ1-3; the D is unclear. CDR3 size: 17 residues. CDR1 is MGHRA, CDR2 YSYEKL, per germline. Trimming shortened V by 1 base and J by 0 bases, and 13 bases separated the two germline ends. The CDR3 sequence: CASSQAFFEGSGNTIYF. The CDR3 coding sequence is TGCGCCAGCAGCCAAGCGTTTTTTGAGGGCTCTGGAAACACCATATATTTT.

V gene TRBV5-1 combines with J gene TRBJ2-3; 8 nucleotides match TRBD2. The germline gives CDR1 SGHRS, CDR2 YFSETQ. The CDR3 contains 18 residues. J lost 1 base, V lost 4 bases, and 14 bases had no gene match. DNA for the CDR3: TGCGCCAGCAGCCCACCCCCCGTTGGTAGCGGGGGCACAGATACGCAGTATTTT. This gives the protein CASSPPPVGSGGTDTQYF.

This chain links TRBV6-1 with TRBJ1-5; no reliable D call. Germline CDR1 and CDR2: MNHNS and SASEGT. This CDR3 has 13 amino acids. Trimming removed 3 bases at V and 3 bases at J, with 6 bases between. The CDR3 reads CASSDFFNQPQHF. For the CDR3, the DNA is TGTGCCAGCAGTGATTTCTTCAATCAGCCCCAGCATTTT.

The CDR3 region has the DNA TGTGCCAGCAGCTCACACAGGGAGGGAAATGAAAAACTGTTTTTT. This gives the protein CASSSHREGNEKLFF. The chain combines TRBV7-2 with TRBJ1-4; D is possibly TRBD1 (6 bases). CDR3 size: 15 residues. CDR1 is SGHTA, CDR2 FQGNSA, per germline. Trimming left V 4 bases short and J 5 bases short, with 14 bases between.

V usage is TRBV7-6 and J usage is TRBJ1-5, with D perhaps matching TRBD1 (5 bases). Germline V gene lookup returns CDR1 SGHVS and CDR2 FNYEAQ. The CDR3 extends over 14 amino acids. Trimming removed 6 bases from V and 4 bases from J, with 13 bases in between. CDR3 coding DNA: TGTGCCAGCAGTTTACCGGGACTTAATCAGCCCCAGCATTTT. Its protein is CASSLPGLNQPQHF.

The gene calls are TRBV28 and TRBJ1-2; TRBD1 matches 9 bases. J was trimmed by 7 bases and V by 6 bases; bases with no gene match: 6. Germline values: CDR1 MDHEN, CDR2 SYDVKM. This CDR3 spans 13 amino acids. DNA for the CDR3: TGTGCCAGCAGAGCAGACAGGGGGGTTGGCTACACCTTC. Amino acids: CASRADRGVGYTF.

The gene calls are TRBV19 and TRBJ1-2; 8 nucleotides line up with TRBD1. Germline CDR1 and CDR2: LNHDA and SQIVND (reference sequence). The CDR3 length is 15 residues. The V gene end was trimmed by 5 bases and the J gene end by 4 bases; junction bases not matched to a gene: 9. CDR3 in amino acids: CASSLPGGASYGYTF. The CDR3 DNA follows: TGTGCCAGTAGTCTTCCAGGGGGCGCGAGCTATGGCTACACCTTC.

The genes are TRBV6-1 and TRBJ2-7; TRBD2 agrees at 11 bases. Germline lookup yields CDR1 MNHNS and CDR2 SASEGT. The CDR3 spans 15 residues. The V segment lost 6 bases and the J segment 4 bases; nucleotides outside the gene matches: 8. The CDR3 is CASSPLLAGVYEQYF. The CDR3 nucleotides read TGTGCCAGCAGCCCCCTACTAGCGGGGGTTTACGAGCAGTACTTC.

This chain uses TRBV7-8 with TRBJ2-5, with TRBD2 identical over 16 bases. The CDR3 runs to 18 residues. Germline-derived CDR1 and CDR2 are SGHVS and FQNEAQ. V was clipped by 1 base and J by 2 bases; unmatched bases: 4. CDR3 protein: CASSLGGLAGGLQETQYF. The CDR3 nucleotides read TGTGCCAGCAGCTTAGGGGGACTAGCGGGGGGGCTTCAAGAGACCCAGTACTTC.

The chain recombines TRBV9 with TRBJ2-5; TRBD2 matches at 8 bases. After removal of 4 bases from V and 4 bases from J, the junction contained 9 bases not matched to a gene. The CDR3 contains 15 residues. Germline assignment: CDR1 SGDLS and CDR2 YYNGEE. The CDR3 spells CASSLGTSGGETQYF. CDR3 DNA sequence: TGTGCCAGCAGCCTCGGGACTAGTGGCGGAGAGACCCAGTACTTC.

The chain combines TRBV19 with TRBJ1-5; TRBD1 matches 7 bases. Trimming cost V 7 bases and J 3 bases; bases outside gene matches: 6. The CDR3 sequence is 14 residues long. The germline gives CDR1 LNHDA, CDR2 SQIVND (reference sequence). Here the CDR3 DNA reads TGTGCCAGTATTGATGGGACAGACAATCAGCCCCAGCATTTT. Amino acids: CASIDGTDNQPQHF. Using reference TRBV19 and TRBJ1-5 for the parts outside the CDR3, the full variable domain is DGGITQSPKYLFRKEGQNVTLSCEQNLNHDAMYWYRQDPGQGLRLIYYSQIVNDFQKGDIAEGYSVSREKKESFPLTVTSAQKNPTAFYLCASIDGTDNQPQHFGDGTRLSIL.

In DNA, the CDR3 is TGTGCCAGCATCAACCCTCAGGGGAATGAAGCTTTCTTT. Translated, it gives CASINPQGNEAFF. The chain links TRBV5-4 to TRBJ1-1, with a tentative D call TRBD1 (6 bases). This CDR3 is 13 amino acids long. Germline-derived CDR1 and CDR2 are SGHNT and YYREEE (reference sequence). Between the trimmed V and J ends, which lost 6 bases and 7 bases, there was a span of 16 bases.

V gene TRBV5-8 combines with J gene TRBJ2-2; TRBD1 matches at 8 bases. The CDR3 totals 14 residues. The V gene's germline CDR1 is SGHTS and CDR2 YDEGEE. Unmatched junction bases numbered 5, after V lost 9 bases and J lost 1 base. The CDR3 bases are TGTGCCACCTCGGGACAGGAGAACACCGGGGAGCTGTTTTTT. Translated: CATSGQENTGELFF.

In DNA form, the CDR3 reads TGTGCCAGCAGTTTGAGGAGGCTAGGACAGAGCCGCACAGATACGCAGTATTTT. It yields the protein CASSLRRLGQSRTDTQYF. The rearrangement uses TRBV28 and TRBJ2-3; TRBD1 is a possible D gene (6 bases). V was clipped by 3 bases and J by 1 base, with 20 bases between them. From germline, CDR1 is MDHEN and CDR2 SYDVKM. The CDR3 has 18 residues.

The J gene is TRBJ1-4, the V gene TRBV4-1; possible D gene TRBD1, 5 bases. Germline V gene sequence: CDR1 MGHRA, CDR2 YSYEKL. Trimming stripped 2 bases from V and 8 bases from J, with 18 bases between. This CDR3 contains 16 residues. Here the CDR3 reads CASSQHTAGRGEKLFF. CDR3 in DNA: TGCGCCAGCAGCCAACATACCGCAGGGCGGGGCGAAAAACTGTTTTTT.

The chain joins TRBV25-1 to TRBJ2-7; D uncertain. The V and J ends lost 3 bases and 2 bases respectively, with 11 bases between them. The CDR3 is 14 amino acids. The germline CDR1 and CDR2 sequences are MGHDK and SYGVNS. CDR3: CASSDRNPPYEQYF. The CDR3 region has the DNA TGTGCCAGCAGTGACAGGAATCCCCCCTACGAGCAGTACTTC.

The genes are TRBV5-4 and TRBJ1-4, with D uncertain. Trimming cost V 0 bases and J 0 bases, with 12 bases left between them. CDR1 is SGHNT and CDR2 is YYREEE in the germline V gene (reference sequence). The CDR3 is 17 residues long. CDR3: CASSLDPYSATNEKLFF. Here the CDR3 DNA reads TGTGCCAGCAGCTTGGATCCGTACAGTGCAACTAATGAAAAACTGTTTTTT.

The V and J genes are TRBV19 and TRBJ2-7; perhaps TRBD2 as D (6 bases). The CDR3 is 11 residues long. V was clipped by 2 bases and J by 12 bases, with 11 bases between them. The germline V gene encodes CDR1 LNHDA and CDR2 SQIVND (reference sequence). CDR3 region: CASSIKGGRYF. As DNA, the CDR3 is TGTGCCAGTAGTATAAAGGGAGGTCGGTACTTC. The full variable domain, completed using reference TRBV19 and TRBJ2-7, is DGGITQSPKYLFRKEGQNVTLSCEQNLNHDAMYWYRQDPGQGLRLIYYSQIVNDFQKGDIAEGYSVSREKKESFPLTVTSAQKNPTAFYLCASSIKGGRYFGPGTRLTVT.

The gene calls are TRBV5-6 and TRBJ1-2; 11 bases align to TRBD1. This CDR3 contains 14 residues. Germline lookup yields CDR1 SGHDT and CDR2 YYEEEE. With 4 bases clipped from V and 8 bases from J, the junction kept 7 bases outside the gene matches. The CDR3 DNA reads TGTGCCAGCAGCCGAGGACAGGGGGCGCAGGGCTACACCTTC. Its translation: CASSRGQGAQGYTF.

This chain uses TRBV29-1 with TRBJ2-7, with TRBD1 identical over 7 bases. The CDR3 contains 15 residues. With 0 bases clipped from V and 2 bases from J, the junction kept 7 bases outside the gene matches. Germline values: CDR1 SQVTM, CDR2 ANQGSEA. The DNA of the CDR3 is TGCAGCGTTGAAGATCGACGACAGGGCACCTACGAGCAGTACTTC. As protein: CSVEDRRQGTYEQYF.

A remark on this clone: The germline gene is not matched at one end of the junction; a read error may be the cause. Other DNA sequences from this sample encode an identical CDR3 as well. V usage is TRBV7-2 and J usage is TRBJ1-2; 10 bases are a match to TRBD1. The germline V gene encodes CDR1 SGHTA and CDR2 FQGNSA. The CDR3 spans 15 residues. This CDR3 reads CASSSRQGANYGYTF. CDR3 DNA sequence: TGCGCCAGCAGCTCGCGACAGGGGGCGAACTATGGCTACACCTTC.

This chain connects TRBV28 to TRBJ1-2, with a tentative D call TRBD1 (5 bases). The CDR3 length is 13 residues. Germline V CDR1 and CDR2: MDHEN, SYDVKM. Trimming took 10 bases from V and 4 from J, leaving 16 bases between them. The CDR3 DNA is TGTGCCACCGAACGCCAGGGCTCCTATGGCTACACCTTC. Protein sequence: CATERQGSYGYTF.

Concerning this clone itself: Additional DNA sequences in this sample encode the identical CDR3. The V and J genes are TRBV5-1 and TRBJ2-5, with 8 bases identical to TRBD1. The CDR3 is made up of 14 amino acids. Germline V gene data show CDR1 as SGHRS and CDR2 as YFSETQ. V gave up 3 bases and J gave up 5 bases; unmatched junction bases: 6. The CDR3 nucleotides read TGCGCCAGCAGCTCTGGACAGGGAGGTGAGACCCAGTACTTC. This codes for CASSSGQGGETQYF.

V is TRBV2 and J is TRBJ1-5; 7 positions match TRBD1. CDR3 length: 14 residues. Germline lookup yields CDR1 SNHLY and CDR2 FYNNEI. V lost 8 bases, J lost 4 bases, and 8 bases stayed unmatched. CDR3 in amino acids: CASQPTGRNQPQHF. The CDR3 DNA follows: TGTGCCAGCCAACCGACAGGGAGGAATCAGCCCCAGCATTTT.

The chain carries TRBV5-1 and TRBJ1-3; 8 nucleotides agree with TRBD1. CDR3 length: 13 residues. The junction had 2 bases not matched to a gene; V was cut back by 7 bases and J by 2 bases. CDR1 is SGHRS, CDR2 YFSETQ, per germline. CDR3 in amino acids: CASGTGAGNTIYF. The DNA of the CDR3 is TGCGCCAGCGGGACAGGAGCTGGAAACACCATATATTTT.

The rearrangement links TRBV29-1 to TRBJ2-7; no definite D call. The CDR3 sequence is 13 residues long. The ends were cut back, 5 bases at V and 3 bases at J, with 14 bases in the middle. Looked up from germline, CDR1 is SQVTM and CDR2 is ANQGSEA. The CDR3 sequence: CSVRNAADYEQYF. CDR3 DNA sequence: TGCAGCGTTCGAAATGCGGCGGACTACGAGCAGTACTTC.

The chain uses TRBV15 and TRBJ1-2; 7 bases are shared with TRBD1. The CDR3 length is 16 residues. The V gene end was trimmed by 1 base and the J gene end by 1 base; junction bases not matched to a gene: 6. In germline, CDR1 is LNHNV, CDR2 YYDKDF (reference sequence). CDR3 in amino acids: CATSRGDSLLNYGYTF. DNA of the CDR3: TGTGCCACCAGCAGAGGGGACAGTCTACTTAACTATGGCTACACCTTC.

Concerning this clone itself: The same CDR3 can be traced to other DNA sequences in this sample. This sequence joins TRBV2 and TRBJ2-5; unclear D gene. The germline V and J ends were trimmed by 5 bases and 2 bases, with 3 bases remaining between them. The CDR3 totals 11 residues. Germline lookup yields CDR1 SNHLY and CDR2 FYNNEI. CDR3 DNA sequence: TGTGCCAGCAGTCCTCAAGAGACCCAGTACTTC. Translation: CASSPQETQYF.

The chain employs TRBV6-1 and TRBJ2-7; unclear D gene. Germline assignment: CDR1 MNHNS and CDR2 SASEGT. The CDR3 contains 13 residues. V lost 2 bases to trimming and J lost 7 bases, with 12 bases between them. The CDR3 DNA sequence: TGTGCCAGCAGTGAATCGCTCCCTAGGGAGCAGTACTTC. This sequence encodes CASSESLPREQYF.

Remarks on this clone: This specimen includes other DNA sequences encoding the same CDR3. The genes are TRBV7-6 and TRBJ2-5, with 7 bases fitting TRBD2. The germline V gene encodes CDR1 SGHVS and CDR2 FNYEAQ. This CDR3 region has 16 residues. The J segment lost 1 base and the V segment lost 1 base, leaving 6 bases of the junction unmatched. CDR3 residues: CASSLGQRGLQETQYF. The CDR3 DNA sequence: TGTGCCAGCAGCTTAGGCCAGCGGGGACTCCAAGAGACCCAGTACTTC.

This chain links TRBV4-3 with TRBJ2-6; 12 bases align to TRBD1. Per the germline V gene, CDR1 is LGHNA and CDR2 is YSLEER. Trimming at V came to 3 bases and at J to 1 base, leaving 4 bases not matched to a gene. The CDR3 has 18 residues. The CDR3: CASSQGQGALSGANVLTF. For the CDR3, the DNA is TGCGCCAGCAGCCAGGGACAGGGGGCGTTATCTGGGGCCAACGTCCTGACTTTC.

This chain uses TRBV11-2 with TRBJ1-2; weak D call: TRBD1 (6 bases). Trimming took off 7 bases at V and 3 bases at J, with 15 bases between the two ends. This CDR3 spans 14 amino acids. CDR1 and CDR2 from the germline V gene are SGHAT and FQNNGV. The CDR3 bases are TGTGCCAGCACCAATCGGGGGGGCCACTATGGCTACACCTTC. Amino acids: CASTNRGGHYGYTF.